One and the same sample provided the 31 T cell receptor beta chains below, sequenced in a study of cytomegalovirus exposure and HLA in healthy donors. The PCR contained 60 Vbeta and 13 Jbeta primers. Method: immunoSEQ multiplex PCR; TCRdb's copy keeps in-frame clones and lacks some. Here the sample table reports around 110,000 clones. What was sequenced was PBMCs. These receptors originate from a man in his forties in good health and CMV-seropositive.

J is TRBJ2-7 and V is TRBV7-9; 7 bases align to TRBD2. This CDR3 contains 14 residues. Germline V gene sequence: CDR1 SEHNR, CDR2 FQNEAQ (reference sequence). The trim removed 3 bases at V and 4 bases at J, leaving 6 bases unmatched. The CDR3 spells CASSFGGRGYEQYF. Here the CDR3 DNA reads TGTGCCAGCAGCTTCGGCGGGAGAGGGTACGAGCAGTACTTC.

This chain links TRBV5-4 with TRBJ1-2; 7 bases line up with TRBD1. The V and J ends lost 10 bases and 0 bases, in that order; junction bases with no gene match: 6. The CDR3 is made up of 13 amino acids. The germline gives CDR1 SGHNT, CDR2 YYREEE (reference sequence). CDR3 sequence reads: CAGGQPANYGYTF. The DNA for the CDR3 is TGTGCCGGGGGACAGCCGGCTAACTATGGCTACACCTTC.

The J gene is TRBJ2-3, the V gene TRBV27, with 11 nucleotides matching TRBD2. This CDR3 is 20 amino acids long. V lost 3 bases and J lost 2; bases outside the gene matches: 16. Germline V gene data show CDR1 as MNHEY and CDR2 as SMNVEV (reference sequence). CDR3 nucleotide sequence: TGTGCCAGCAGTTTGTTCTATACTAGCGGGAGCCTGGGGGACACAGATACGCAGTATTTT. Translation gives CASSLFYTSGSLGDTDTQYF.

The rearrangement uses TRBV7-2 and TRBJ2-5; 12 bases agree with TRBD2. CDR1 is SGHTA and CDR2 is FQGNSA in the germline V gene. CDR3 size: 16 residues. V lost 5 bases to trimming and J lost 5 bases; unmatched junction nucleotides: 9. The CDR3, as DNA: TGTGCCAGCAGCCCTCTGACTAGCGGGAGAGCGGAGACCCAGTACTTC. Encoded protein: CASSPLTSGRAETQYF.

The chain uses TRBV19 and TRBJ2-7; no clear D. The CDR3 sequence is 14 residues long. Germline values: CDR1 LNHDA, CDR2 SQIVND (reference sequence). Trimming took off 3 bases at V and 3 bases at J, with 12 bases between the two ends. DNA of the CDR3: TGTGCCAGTAGTATTGGCGTAAACAGCTACGAGCAGTACTTC. Its protein product is CASSIGVNSYEQYF.

CDR3 residues: CASSQDDLTSSYEQYF. CDR3 nucleotides: TGCGCCAGCAGCCAAGATGATTTGACTAGCTCCTACGAGCAGTACTTC. The chain carries TRBV4-1 and TRBJ2-7, with D perhaps TRBD2 (6 bases). The CDR3 sequence is 16 residues long. The V end lost 0 bases, the J end lost 0 bases, and 12 bases lay between the germline ends. Germline V gives CDR1 MGHRA, CDR2 YSYEKL.

The chain uses TRBV28 and TRBJ2-3, with 9 bases fitting TRBD2. Germline CDR1 and CDR2: MDHEN and SYDVKM. The V segment lost 5 bases and the J segment 4 bases; nucleotides outside the gene matches: 7. This CDR3 region has 15 residues. The chain's CDR3 is CASSAPSGTPDTQYF. DNA of the CDR3: TGTGCCAGCAGTGCTCCTAGCGGGACCCCAGATACGCAGTATTTT.

The chain carries TRBV29-1 and TRBJ2-3, with D hard to call. V lost 3 bases, J lost 2 bases, and 3 bases lay in between. From germline, CDR1 is SQVTM and CDR2 ANQGSEA. The CDR3 runs 11 residues. CDR3 DNA: TGCAGCGTTGACTTCACAGATACGCAGTATTTT. Amino acids: CSVDFTDTQYF.

The gene calls are TRBV7-2 and TRBJ2-7; 9 bases match TRBD1. Germline V gene data show CDR1 as SGHTA and CDR2 as FQGNSA. V lost 3 bases to trimming and J lost 1 base; unmatched junction nucleotides: 1. CDR3 length: 14 amino acids. This CDR3 is CASSLGTGSYEQYF. The CDR3 DNA reads TGTGCCAGCAGCTTGGGGACAGGGTCCTACGAGCAGTACTTC.

This rearrangement joins TRBV5-1 to TRBJ1-5; 7 bases match TRBD1. V shed 0 bases and J 1 base; nucleotides not matched to a gene: 7. The CDR3 runs 17 residues. CDR1 is SGHRS and CDR2 is YFSETQ in the germline V gene. The CDR3, as DNA: TGCGCCAGCAGCTTGGGACAGGGCGGTTCGAGCAATCAGCCCCAGCATTTT. Its translation: CASSLGQGGSSNQPQHF.

The chain is built from TRBV6-1 and TRBJ1-2; maybe TRBD1 (6 bases). CDR3 length: 14 amino acids. V was clipped by 4 bases and J by 4 bases, with 13 bases between them. The germline gives CDR1 MNHNS, CDR2 SASEGT. The CDR3 spells CASSGTGSVYGYTF. DNA of the CDR3: TGTGCCAGCAGTGGCACAGGGTCCGTCTATGGCTACACCTTC.

The chain employs TRBV10-1 and TRBJ2-3; D perhaps matches TRBD1 (5 bases). CDR1 is WNHNN and CDR2 is SYGVQD in the germline V gene (reference sequence). CDR3 length equals 15 residues. With 5 bases removed from V and 2 bases from J, the gap between germline ends came to 14 bases. CDR3 coding DNA: TGCGCCAGCAGTAGGGGCCGAGGATTCACAGATACGCAGTATTTT. Its translation is CASSRGRGFTDTQYF.

The CDR3 loop is CASRGLAGVYPYEQYF. DNA for the CDR3: TGTGCCAGCCGAGGACTAGCGGGAGTTTACCCCTACGAGCAGTACTTC. The chain is built from TRBV18 and TRBJ2-7; 13 positions match TRBD2. CDR1 KGHSH and CDR2 LQKENI come from the germline V gene. The CDR3 consists of 16 residues. Unmatched junction bases numbered 9, after V lost 8 bases and J lost 2 bases. Based on the CDR3 plus reference TRBV18 and TRBJ2-7, the full variable domain is NAGVMQNPRHLVRRRGQEARLRCSPMKGHSHVYWYRQLPEEGLKFMVYLQKENIIDESGMPKERFSAEFPKEGPSILRIQQVVRGDSAAYFCASRGLAGVYPYEQYFGPGTRLTVT.

The chain combines TRBV5-1 with TRBJ2-5, with TRBD2 identical over 16 bases. The CDR3 contains 18 residues. Germline V gives CDR1 SGHRS, CDR2 YFSETQ. V lost 3 bases to trimming and J lost 5 bases; unmatched junction nucleotides: 10. The CDR3 reads CASSSGLAGGPASETQYF. The CDR3 DNA sequence: TGCGCCAGCAGCTCGGGACTAGCGGGAGGGCCAGCTTCCGAGACCCAGTACTTC.

This chain joins TRBV6-1 and TRBJ2-1; 10 bases match TRBD2. The CDR3 consists of 18 residues. Trimming at V came to 2 bases and at J to 5 bases, leaving 12 bases not matched to a gene. Germline loops: CDR1 MNHNS, CDR2 SASEGT. CDR3 in amino acids: CASSETQSSLAGDNEQFF. The CDR3 bases are TGTGCCAGCAGTGAAACCCAGTCGTCCCTAGCGGGAGACAATGAGCAGTTCTTC.

The rearrangement joins TRBV28 to TRBJ1-2; unclear D gene. The ends were cut back, 6 bases at V and 4 bases at J, with 9 bases in the middle. In germline, CDR1 is MDHEN, CDR2 SYDVKM. The CDR3 totals 12 residues. CDR3 region: CASSWGVYGYTF. CDR3 nucleotide sequence: TGTGCCAGCAGCTGGGGAGTCTATGGCTACACCTTC.

The chain links TRBV28 to TRBJ2-5, with TRBD1 identical over 10 bases. The CDR3 is 13 amino acids. Germline V lookup: CDR1 MDHEN, CDR2 SYDVKM. V lost 5 bases and J lost 4; bases outside the gene matches: 1. The chain's CDR3 is CASSGDRGETQYF. The CDR3 DNA follows: TGTGCCAGCAGTGGGGACAGGGGAGAGACCCAGTACTTC.

V is TRBV11-1 and J is TRBJ1-1; unclear D gene. Germline CDR1 reads SGHAT; CDR2 reads FQDESV (reference sequence). The CDR3 is 13 amino acids. The V end was cut by 5 bases, the J end by 5 bases, with 12 bases between. CDR3 in DNA: TGTGCCAGCAGCCTAGTCGCGGGGACTGAAGCTTTCTTT. This translates into CASSLVAGTEAFF.

The chain employs TRBV4-3 and TRBJ2-2; D gene unclear. Germline V gene sequence: CDR1 LGHNA, CDR2 YSLEER. There are 14 residues in the CDR3. V shed 0 bases and J shed 4 bases, with 6 bases lying between them. CDR3 residues: CASSQDSFTGELFF. In nucleotides, the CDR3 is TGCGCCAGCAGCCAAGATAGCTTCACCGGGGAGCTGTTTTTT.

The chain carries TRBV2 and TRBJ1-5; TRBD1 is a possible D gene (5 bases). CDR1 SNHLY and CDR2 FYNNEI come from the germline V gene. The V gene lost 2 bases and the J gene lost 6 bases, with 11 bases spanning the gap. The CDR3 covers 14 residues. The CDR3 is CASSETQGGQPQHF. CDR3 bases: TGTGCCAGCAGTGAAACTCAGGGAGGTCAGCCCCAGCATTTT. The full variable domain, rest sourced from reference TRBV2 and TRBJ1-5, is EPEVTQTPSHQVTQMGQEVILRCVPISNHLYFYWYRQILGQKVEFLVSFYNNEISEKSEIFDDQFSVERPDGSNFTLKIRSTKLEDSAMYFCASSETQGGQPQHFGDGTRLSIL.

The chain uses TRBV2 and TRBJ2-7, with D perhaps TRBD2 (6 bases). This CDR3 has 14 amino acids. V lost 5 bases, J lost 3 bases, and 14 bases lay in between. Germline V gene sequence: CDR1 SNHLY, CDR2 FYNNEI. CDR3 sequence: CASSSASAHYEQYF. CDR3 nucleotides: TGTGCCAGCAGTTCTGCTAGCGCCCACTACGAGCAGTACTTC.

This chain's CDR3 is CASSFGLAGPTGDTQYF. CDR3 nucleotides: TGTGCCAGCAGCTTCGGGCTAGCGGGACCGACAGGGGATACGCAGTATTTT. This chain links TRBV7-3 with TRBJ2-3; 9 bases fit TRBD2. The germline CDR1 and CDR2 sequences are SGHTA and FQGTGA. CDR3 length equals 17 residues. With 3 bases clipped from V and 6 bases from J, the junction kept 13 bases outside the gene matches.

The chain carries TRBV28 and TRBJ2-1, with TRBD2 matching 7 bases. In germline, CDR1 is MDHEN, CDR2 SYDVKM. Trimming took 2 bases from V and 8 from J; bases not matched to a gene: 6. The CDR3 extends over 14 amino acids. The CDR3 DNA sequence: TGTGCCAGCAGTTTAAATAGGGGAGGGGATGAGCAGTTCTTC. Amino acids: CASSLNRGGDEQFF.

The chain carries TRBV28 and TRBJ2-7; TRBD1 might be the D (6 bases). Per germline, CDR1 MDHEN and CDR2 SYDVKM. V was shortened by 3 bases and J by 7 bases, with 19 bases between the two germline ends. CDR3 size: 15 residues. CDR3 sequence reads: CASSFVDTGKGEQYF. CDR3 DNA: TGTGCCAGCAGTTTCGTGGACACAGGGAAGGGGGAGCAGTACTTC.

The V gene is TRBV6-1, the J gene TRBJ1-6; 10 bases align to TRBD1. The CDR3 consists of 15 residues. Germline trimming cut 2 bases from V and 9 bases from J; bases unmatched to any gene: 4. CDR1 and CDR2 from the germline V gene are MNHNS and SASEGT. CDR3 sequence: CASSERGQGTSPLHF. Written as DNA, the CDR3 is TGTGCCAGCAGTGAACGGGGACAGGGGACTTCACCCCTCCACTTT.

This chain uses TRBV4-1 with TRBJ2-1, with 10 bases lining up with TRBD2. Germline V gene lookup returns CDR1 MGHRA and CDR2 YSYEKL. The CDR3 length is 15 residues. With 5 bases clipped from V and 6 bases from J, the junction kept 7 bases outside the gene matches. The CDR3 DNA follows: TGCGCCAGCAGCTACTTAGCGGGAGGCGGCAATGAGCAGTTCTTC. Protein product: CASSYLAGGGNEQFF.

The chain recombines TRBV6-1 with TRBJ2-7; TRBD2 might be the D (5 bases). Trimming removed 6 bases from V and 0 bases from J, with 12 bases in between. The CDR3 totals 14 residues. Germline-derived CDR1 and CDR2 are MNHNS and SASEGT. The CDR3 sequence is CASSVTIGSYEQYF. The CDR3 DNA sequence: TGTGCCAGCAGCGTGACTATAGGCTCCTACGAGCAGTACTTC.

The chain is built from TRBV7-8 and TRBJ2-2, with D perhaps TRBD2 (5 bases). In germline, CDR1 is SGHVS, CDR2 FQNEAQ. This CDR3 has 18 residues. V shed 2 bases and J shed 1 base, with 17 bases lying between them. CDR3 DNA: TGTGCCAGCAGCTTACTATTATTGGTGGCGGGGAACACCGGGGAGCTGTTTTTT. Translation gives CASSLLLLVAGNTGELFF.

The J gene is TRBJ2-7, the V gene TRBV30; D might be TRBD1 (6 bases). With 1 base removed from V and 10 bases from J, the gap between germline ends came to 11 bases. The CDR3 sequence is 11 residues long. CDR1 GTSNPN and CDR2 SVGIG come from the germline V gene (reference sequence). CDR3 DNA sequence: TGTGCCTGGAGTGCAGGGGCAGACCAGTACTTC. It is translated as CAWSAGADQYF.

The chain joins TRBV6-5 to TRBJ1-1; unclear D gene. CDR3 length: 14 residues. Germline assignment: CDR1 MNHEY and CDR2 SVGAGI. V was clipped by 4 bases and J by 0 bases, with 9 bases between them. In DNA, the CDR3 is TGTGCCAGCAGTTCCCCACGCGTGAACACTGAAGCTTTCTTT. Its protein product is CASSSPRVNTEAFF.

V gene TRBV7-3 combines with J gene TRBJ2-5; possible D gene TRBD1, 6 bases. This CDR3 is 13 amino acids long. V was shortened by 2 bases and J by 4 bases, with 8 bases between the two germline ends. CDR1 and CDR2 from the germline V gene are SGHTA and FQGTGA. This CDR3 is CASSLFRGETQYF. The CDR3 coding sequence is TGTGCCAGCAGCTTATTCAGGGGAGAGACCCAGTACTTC.